These T cell receptor beta chains were read from a single sample in a study of blood T cell repertoires in COVID-19. The table came from immunoSEQ multiplex PCR; TCRdb's copy has only in-frame clones and leaves some out. This table holds around 80,000 clones, approximately 81% found once. The sequencing sample was made of peripheral blood. The source is a woman aged 80 or older with acute or convalescent COVID-19. CDR3s include the opening cysteine and the closing phenylalanine or tryptophan. A D gene is named only where the DNA matches it firmly. Where a row states a size, it is once, few, many or the class of an expanded clone; other rows omit it.

CDR3aa: CASSSRTGGDRRGPQHF
CDR3nt: TGCGCCAGCAGTTCCCGGACAGGGGGTGATCGACGTGGGCCCCAGCATTTT
d_gene: TRBD1
j_gene: TRBJ1-5
v_gene: TRBV23-1
abundance: .
len: 17

CDR3aa: CASTTDSNQPQHF
CDR3nt: TGTGCCAGTACCACAGACAGCAATCAGCCCCAGCATTTT
d_gene: .
j_gene: TRBJ1-5
v_gene: TRBV19
abundance: .
len: 13

CDR3aa: CASSPRDSRNEQFF
CDR3nt: TGTGCCAGCAGTCCCCGGGACTCGAGGAATGAGCAGTTCTTC
d_gene: .
j_gene: TRBJ2-1
v_gene: TRBV11-2
abundance: .
len: 14

CDR3aa: CASRDWDRDPEQYF
CDR3nt: TGTGCCAGCAGGGACTGGGACAGGGACCCCGAGCAGTACTTC
d_gene: TRBD1
j_gene: TRBJ2-7
v_gene: TRBV6-5
abundance: .
len: 14

CDR3aa: CASRDRGASQPQHF
CDR3nt: TGTGCCAGTAGGGACAGGGGGGCGAGTCAGCCCCAGCATTTT
d_gene: TRBD1
j_gene: TRBJ1-5
v_gene: TRBV19
abundance: .
len: 14

CDR3aa: CSGNIAGELFF
CDR3nt: TGCAGCGGCAACATCGCCGGGGAGCTGTTTTTT
d_gene: .
j_gene: TRBJ2-2
v_gene: TRBV29-1
abundance: .
len: 11

CDR3aa: CASSDYGLNSPLHF
CDR3nt: TGTGCCAGCAGTGACTATGGGCTAAATTCACCCCTCCACTTT
d_gene: .
j_gene: TRBJ1-6
v_gene: TRBV6-4
abundance: few
len: 14

CDR3aa: CASSPPSGGTDTQYF
CDR3nt: TGTGCCAGCAGCCCACCTAGCGGGGGAACAGATACGCAGTATTTT
d_gene: TRBD2
j_gene: TRBJ2-3
v_gene: TRBV9
abundance: .
len: 15

CDR3aa: CASSTPSTEQFF
CDR3nt: TGTGCCAGCAGCACTCCTAGTACTGAGCAGTTCTTC
d_gene: .
j_gene: TRBJ2-1
v_gene: TRBV5-4
abundance: few
len: 12

CDR3aa: CASSRPGQGGNIQYF
CDR3nt: TGTGCCAGCAGTAGACCGGGACAGGGAGGAAACATTCAGTACTTC
d_gene: TRBD1
j_gene: TRBJ2-4
v_gene: TRBV6-5
abundance: .
len: 15

CDR3aa: CASSRTALNTEAFF
CDR3nt: TGTGCCAGCAGCCGGACAGCGCTGAACACTGAAGCTTTCTTT
d_gene: .
j_gene: TRBJ1-1
v_gene: TRBV6-5
abundance: few
len: 14

CDR3aa: CASSEDRVPQHF
CDR3nt: TGCGCCAGCAGTGAAGACAGGGTGCCCCAGCATTTT
d_gene: TRBD1
j_gene: TRBJ1-5
v_gene: TRBV10-2
abundance: .
len: 12

CDR3aa: CASSLRDRREKAFF
CDR3nt: TGTGCCAGCAGCTTGAGAGACAGGAGAGAAAAAGCTTTCTTT
d_gene: .
j_gene: TRBJ1-1
v_gene: TRBV5-8
abundance: .
len: 14

CDR3aa: CASSLGDREEDTQYF
CDR3nt: TGCGCCAGCAGCTTGGGGGACAGGGAGGAAGATACGCAGTATTTT
d_gene: TRBD1
j_gene: TRBJ2-3
v_gene: TRBV5-1
abundance: .
len: 15

CDR3aa: CASSVTGTSGGNEQYF
CDR3nt: TGTGCCAGCAGCGTGACTGGGACTAGCGGGGGAAACGAGCAGTACTTC
d_gene: TRBD2
j_gene: TRBJ2-7
v_gene: TRBV9
abundance: .
len: 16

CDR3aa: CAIRRDSSYNEQFF
CDR3nt: TGTGCCATCCGCCGGGACAGCTCCTACAATGAGCAGTTCTTC
d_gene: TRBD1
j_gene: TRBJ2-1
v_gene: TRBV2
abundance: .
len: 14

CDR3aa: CASHTGTSVPNEQFF
CDR3nt: TGTGCCAGCCATACCGGGACTAGCGTACCCAATGAGCAGTTCTTC
d_gene: TRBD2
j_gene: TRBJ2-1
v_gene: TRBV6-6
abundance: .
len: 15

CDR3aa: CASSQIATVSYEQYF
CDR3nt: TGTGCCAGCAGCCAAATTGCAACGGTATCCTACGAGCAGTACTTC
d_gene: .
j_gene: TRBJ2-7
v_gene: TRBV14
abundance: .
len: 15

CDR3aa: CASSTLQGVTNEKLFF
CDR3nt: TGTGCCAGTAGTACCCTCCAGGGGGTTACTAATGAAAAACTGTTTTTT
d_gene: TRBD1
j_gene: TRBJ1-4
v_gene: TRBV19
abundance: .
len: 16

CDR3aa: CAISAGTGAYGYTF
CDR3nt: TGTGCCATCAGCGCCGGGACAGGAGCGTATGGCTACACCTTC
d_gene: TRBD1
j_gene: TRBJ1-2
v_gene: TRBV10-3
abundance: .
len: 14

CDR3aa: CASSSGTRDWPQHF
CDR3nt: TGTGCCAGCAGTTCCGGGACTAGGGATTGGCCCCAGCATTTT
d_gene: .
j_gene: TRBJ1-5
v_gene: TRBV27
abundance: .
len: 14

CDR3aa: CASTRGTQYF
CDR3nt: TGTGCCAGCACCCGGGGGACCCAGTACTTC
d_gene: .
j_gene: TRBJ2-5
v_gene: TRBV2
abundance: .
len: 10

CDR3aa: CASSPRTGGFGTGELFF
CDR3nt: TGTGCCAGCTCACCCCGGACAGGGGGCTTCGGCACCGGGGAGCTGTTTTTT
d_gene: TRBD1
j_gene: TRBJ2-2
v_gene: TRBV18
abundance: .
len: 17

CDR3aa: CASSYFDRPGEKLFF
CDR3nt: TGTGCCAGCAGTTACTTTGACAGGCCGGGTGAAAAACTGTTTTTT
d_gene: .
j_gene: TRBJ1-4
v_gene: TRBV6-2/TRBV6-3
abundance: .
len: 15

CDR3aa: CASSLVGSRSSGPDTQYF
CDR3nt: TGTGCCAGCAGCTTGGTTGGGTCGAGGTCTAGCGGTCCAGATACGCAGTATTTT
d_gene: TRBD2
j_gene: TRBJ2-3
v_gene: TRBV5-4
abundance: once
len: 18

CDR3aa: CASSQVRGGVSGANVLTF
CDR3nt: TGTGCCAGCAGCCAAGTGCGGGGCGGCGTCTCTGGGGCCAACGTCCTGACTTTC
d_gene: .
j_gene: TRBJ2-6
v_gene: TRBV3-1/TRBV3-2
abundance: .
len: 18